Listed below are T cell receptor beta chains from one sample, sequenced in a study of blood T cell repertoires in COVID-19. The data were produced by immunoSEQ multiplex PCR, yet TCRdb's version contains in-frame clones alone and is incomplete. Of a few hundred thousand clones listed, approximately 88% were seen once; the top ten hold approximately 1.2%. Sequences were obtained from PBMCs or T cells enriched from blood (not recorded which). All receptors derive from a middle-aged woman with acute COVID-19. The CDR3 runs from the conserved cysteine through the conserved F or W. D genes are given only for firm matches. Part of the rows lack a size; the others show once, few, many or a class for expanded clones.

j_call,d_call,clone_size,v_call,cdr3_nt,cdr3_aa
TRBJ2-1,TRBD2,.,TRBV9,TGTGCCAGCAGCGTAGCGGGAGGGCCTGGGGAGCAGTTCTTC,CASSVAGGPGEQFF
TRBJ1-1,.,.,TRBV7-8,TGTGCCAGCAGCTCCACTTCCAGTTCGGGGAACACTGAAGCTTTCTTT,CASSSTSSSGNTEAFF
TRBJ2-5,.,.,TRBV5-6,TGTGCCAGCAGTTTGCGGGACTGGCTACAAGAGACCCAGTACTTC,CASSLRDWLQETQYF
TRBJ2-1,TRBD2,.,TRBV9,TGTGCCAGCAGCGTAGATGGGAGACTAGCGGTCAATGAGCAGTTCTTC,CASSVDGRLAVNEQFF
TRBJ2-5,.,once,TRBV27,TGTGCCAGCAGTTTTATCGGGAGTGCCCAAGAGACCCAGTACTTC,CASSFIGSAQETQYF
TRBJ1-2,.,.,TRBV15,TGTGCCACCAGCAGATACAGGGAGGGGATCCATGGCTACACCTTC,CATSRYREGIHGYTF
TRBJ2-5,.,.,TRBV19,TGTGCCAGCGGGATTCACCAAGAGACCCAGTACTTC,CASGIHQETQYF
TRBJ2-3,TRBD2,.,TRBV6-5,TGTGCCAGCAGTAGCGGGAGGAGCACAGATACGCAGTATTTT,CASSSGRSTDTQYF
TRBJ1-6,.,.,TRBV10-3,TGTGCCATCAGTGCAGGGGCAGGTTCACCCCTCCACTTT,CAISAGAGSPLHF
TRBJ1-2,.,.,TRBV7-8,TGTGCCAGCAGCTTCATTACAGGCCAAGGCGATGGCTACACCTTC,CASSFITGQGDGYTF
TRBJ2-7,.,.,TRBV3-1/TRBV3-2,TGTGCCAGCAGCAACCGAGACGAGCAGTACTTC,CASSNRDEQYF
TRBJ2-1,TRBD2,few,TRBV7-9,TGTGCCAGCAGCTCTCGACTAGCGGCGGGCAATGAGCAGTTCTTC,CASSSRLAAGNEQFF
TRBJ1-3,.,.,TRBV6-5,TGTGCCACTGCGCAGGGCCAGCGAAACACCATATATTTT,CATAQGQRNTIYF
TRBJ2-1,TRBD1,.,TRBV23-1,TGCGCCAGCAGTCAATCGAAGGAAGGGGGCCGCTATGTTGAGCAGTTCTTC,CASSQSKEGGRYVEQFF
TRBJ1-1,.,.,TRBV30,TGTGCCTGGAGTCTAACCGAACCGGGGTATACTGAAGCTTTCTTT,CAWSLTEPGYTEAFF
TRBJ2-4,TRBD1,.,TRBV2,TGTGCCAGCAGGGGGACAGTGAAAAACATTCAGTACTTC,CASRGTVKNIQYF
TRBJ1-2,.,once,TRBV7-2,TGTGCCAGCAGCTTAGCAACAGCAAACTATGGCTACACCTTC,CASSLATANYGYTF
TRBJ2-3,TRBD2,.,TRBV19,TGTGCCAGTACCGTGACTAGCGGTGGGGGGGCAGATACGCAGTATTTT,CASTVTSGGGADTQYF
TRBJ1-1,.,once,TRBV28,TGTGCCAGCAGTTTAAGGCAGGGGCGAACTGAAGCTTTCTTT,CASSLRQGRTEAFF
TRBJ1-2,TRBD1,.,TRBV28,TGTGCCAGCAGTTTACCGGGACAGTCGATTGATGGCTACACCTTC,CASSLPGQSIDGYTF
TRBJ2-7,TRBD2,.,TRBV19,TGTGCCAGTAGCGGGACTAGCGGGAGTTACGAGCAGTACTTC,CASSGTSGSYEQYF
TRBJ1-5,TRBD1,.,TRBV18,TGTGCCAGCTCACCCTTGGACAGGGGTCAGCCCCAGCATTTT,CASSPLDRGQPQHF
TRBJ1-1,.,.,TRBV20-1,TGCAGTGCTGGTGACAGTTCGGGCACTGAAGCTTTCTTT,CSAGDSSGTEAFF
TRBJ1-3,TRBD1,.,TRBV7-2,TGTGCCAGCAGCTTAGGGCCGGGACAGGGGTACGGAAACACCATATATTTT,CASSLGPGQGYGNTIYF
TRBJ2-1,.,.,TRBV9,TGTGCCAGCAGCGTAGGCCGGGAGAGGACCTACAATGAGCAGTTCTTC,CASSVGRERTYNEQFF
TRBJ1-1,.,.,TRBV29-1,TGCAGCGTTGGTAATTCCGAGGGCACTGAAGCTTTCTTT,CSVGNSEGTEAFF
TRBJ1-5,TRBD1,.,TRBV18,TGTGCCAGCTCACTGGGACAGAATCAGCCCCAGCATTTT,CASSLGQNQPQHF
TRBJ2-7,.,.,TRBV28,TGTGCCAGCAGTGCGGTCTCCTACGAGCAGTACTTC,CASSAVSYEQYF
TRBJ1-4,.,.,TRBV29-1,TGCAGCGTTGCGATGTACGAAGAGGAAAAACTGTTTTTT,CSVAMYEEEKLFF
TRBJ2-2,TRBD2,.,TRBV28,TGTGCCAGCAGTTCTCCGGGACTAGGTCCCGGGGAGCTGTTTTTT,CASSSPGLGPGELFF
TRBJ1-5,TRBD1,.,TRBV24-1,TGTGCCACCAGTGACCCAACAGGGGCAGGGAATCAGCCCCAGCATTTT,CATSDPTGAGNQPQHF
TRBJ1-2,.,.,TRBV7-8,TGTGCCAGCAGCCCCCGGCGGGGGGACTATGGCTACACCTTC,CASSPRRGDYGYTF
TRBJ2-3,.,.,TRBV7-3,TGTGCCAGCAGCTTTGGCGGGCCTACCACAGATACGCAGTATTTT,CASSFGGPTTDTQYF
TRBJ1-2,.,few,TRBV7-2,TGTGCCAGCAGCTTATACGGGGAGGCTGGCTACACCTTC,CASSLYGEAGYTF
TRBJ2-1,TRBD2,.,TRBV11-3,TGTGCCAGCAGCTTAGAGGCTAGCGGTTACAATGAGCAGTTCTTC,CASSLEASGYNEQFF
TRBJ1-1,.,many,TRBV12-3/TRBV12-4,TGTGCCAGCAGCTTTGTTAACACTGAAGCTTTCTTT,CASSFVNTEAFF
TRBJ1-3,.,.,TRBV5-4,TGTGCCAGCAGCTACTTATTTGGAAACACCATATATTTT,CASSYLFGNTIYF
TRBJ1-1,.,.,TRBV10-3,TGTGCCATCAGTGAGTCGAGCGGGGCGTGGAACACTGAAGCTTTCTTT,CAISESSGAWNTEAFF
TRBJ2-2,TRBD2,once,TRBV10-1,TGCGCCAGCAGTGAGCGGGGGGGCTTTCTGAACACCGGGGAGCTGTTTTTT,CASSERGGFLNTGELFF
TRBJ1-6,TRBD1,.,TRBV15,TGTGCCACCGGTCAGGACAGGGGGCCGGATTCACCCCTCCACTTT,CATGQDRGPDSPLHF
TRBJ2-2,.,.,TRBV5-1,TGCGCCAGCAGCTTGGACATCACCGGGGAGCTGTTTTTT,CASSLDITGELFF
TRBJ1-3,.,.,TRBV9,TGTGCCAGCAGTCCCCTTTTGGGAGGTACTACTGGAAACACCATATATTTT,CASSPLLGGTTGNTIYF
TRBJ1-6,.,.,TRBV9,TGTGCCAGCAGCGAATTGGGGGACTCCTCGGATTCACCCCTCCACTTT,CASSELGDSSDSPLHF
TRBJ1-3,TRBD1,.,TRBV19,TGTGCCAGTAGAGCCCTACGGCAGGGGGCTTCTGGAAACACCATATATTTT,CASRALRQGASGNTIYF
TRBJ1-3,.,once,TRBV4-2,TGTGCCAGCAGCCAAGAAATCAGGGCTGGAAACACCATATATTTT,CASSQEIRAGNTIYF
TRBJ2-7,TRBD2,.,TRBV5-1,TGCGCCAGCAGCTTTTCGGGAGGAACCTACGAGCAGTACTTC,CASSFSGGTYEQYF
TRBJ2-7,TRBD1,.,TRBV14,TGTGCCAGCAGCCAAGAGGACAGGGGGACCTACTTTGGCGAGCAGTACTTC,CASSQEDRGTYFGEQYF
TRBJ2-5,.,once,TRBV12-3/TRBV12-4,TGTGCCAGCAGTCAGCTTACAGGGTCCCAGTACTTC,CASSQLTGSQYF
TRBJ2-2,.,.,TRBV7-9,TGTGCCAGCAGCTTAGAGTATCGGGGCACCGGGGAGCTGTTTTTT,CASSLEYRGTGELFF
TRBJ1-5,.,.,TRBV7-2,TGTGCCAGCAGTTTCTCTGGGGCAGCCGGCAATCAGCCCCAGCATTTT,CASSFSGAAGNQPQHF
TRBJ1-2,.,few,TRBV30,TGTGCCTGGAGTGTAGGTTTGGCTGCAGGGATAGGGTATGGCTACACCTTC,CAWSVGLAAGIGYGYTF
TRBJ2-1,.,.,TRBV24-1,TGTGCCACCGCCCACGGGTCTCTATACAATGAGCAGTTCTTC,CATAHGSLYNEQFF
TRBJ2-1,.,once,TRBV20-1,TGCAGTGCTAGTCGAGAATACAATGAGCAGTTCTTC,CSASREYNEQFF
TRBJ2-7,.,many,TRBV9,TGTGCCAGCAGCGTAGGGACACTTGGCTACGAGCAGTACTTC,CASSVGTLGYEQYF
TRBJ1-1,.,.,TRBV28,TGTGCCAGCAGCCCCCCTTGGGGGGGCGGCGGCACTGAAGCTTTCTTT,CASSPPWGGGGTEAFF
TRBJ1-6,TRBD1,.,TRBV13,TGTGCCAGCAGCTCTGGACAGGGGCAGACCTATAATTCACCCCTCCACTTT,CASSSGQGQTYNSPLHF
TRBJ2-7,TRBD2,.,TRBV5-1,TGCGCCAGCAGCTTGGCCGGGGCGGGAGAGTTTTACGAGCAGTACTTC,CASSLAGAGEFYEQYF
TRBJ1-3,TRBD1,.,TRBV19,TGTGCCAGTTCCGGGACAGGGGCATTTCTCTCTGGAAACACCATATATTTT,CASSGTGAFLSGNTIYF